The 19 T cell receptor beta chains below all came from one sample that was sequenced in a study of OX40 agonist ivuxolimab in advanced cancers. Generated by immunoSEQ multiplex PCR, the TCRdb table keeps only in-frame clones and is missing some. The repertoire consists of tens of thousands of clones, with around 88% occurring once and the leading ten covering 30% to 35%. The material sequenced was CD4+ or CD8+ T cells sorted from blood, taken in a trial of the OX40 agonist ivuxolimab. Source of these receptors: an adult with an advanced solid tumor such as melanoma, head and neck, liver or kidney cancer.

The rearrangement uses TRBV7-9 and TRBJ2-7, with D unclear. This CDR3 region has 14 residues. Trimming removed 0 bases from V and 3 bases from J, with 9 bases in between. The germline CDR1 and CDR2 sequences are SEHNR and FQNEAQ (reference sequence). Here the CDR3 DNA reads TGTGCCAGCAGCTTAGCCGATCCTTACTACGAGCAGTACTTC. Its protein product is CASSLADPYYEQYF.

The chain has TRBV6-1 and TRBJ2-1; 13 bases line up with TRBD2. The V gene's germline CDR1 is MNHNS and CDR2 SASEGT. V gave up 4 bases and J gave up 6 bases; unmatched junction bases: 6. This CDR3 region has 16 residues. CDR3 sequence reads: CASSGQTSGGFNEQFF. Written as DNA, the CDR3 is TGTGCCAGCAGTGGACAGACTAGCGGGGGGTTCAATGAGCAGTTCTTC.

The rearrangement links TRBV28 to TRBJ2-3; 13 positions agree with TRBD2. The germline gives CDR1 MDHEN, CDR2 SYDVKM. The CDR3 extends over 19 amino acids. V lost 1 base to trimming and J lost 0 bases; unmatched junction nucleotides: 7. The CDR3 DNA follows: TGTGCCAGCAGTTTATTCCCGGGACTAGCGGGGACTAGCACAGATACGCAGTATTTT. Translating it yields CASSLFPGLAGTSTDTQYF.

This chain joins TRBV4-1 and TRBJ2-5; D gene unclear. Germline CDR1 is MGHRA and CDR2 is YSYEKL. This CDR3 is built from 14 residues. With 5 bases removed from V and 2 bases from J, the gap between germline ends came to 12 bases. For the CDR3, the DNA is TGCGCCAGCAGCACCTTACAGACTCAAGAGACCCAGTACTTC. Protein product: CASSTLQTQETQYF.

The chain has TRBV18 and TRBJ2-1; TRBD1 agrees at 12 bases. The CDR3 loop spans 16 amino acids. Trimming cost V 0 bases and J 8 bases; bases outside gene matches: 5. Germline CDR1 reads KGHSH; CDR2 reads LQKENI. The CDR3, as DNA: TGTGCCAGCTCACCACCGATGGGACAGGGGGCAGATGAGCAGTTCTTC. Translating gives CASSPPMGQGADEQFF.

This clone was recorded once. The chain combines TRBV19 with TRBJ1-5; 8 bases agree with TRBD1. CDR3 length equals 15 residues. With V trimmed by 6 bases and J by 6 bases, 10 bases remained unmatched. In germline, CDR1 is LNHDA, CDR2 SQIVND (reference sequence). The CDR3 loop is CASRSDQGAGQPQHF. The CDR3 DNA follows: TGTGCCAGTAGATCGGACCAGGGGGCGGGTCAGCCCCAGCATTTT.

V and J are TRBV30 and TRBJ2-4; 7 bases match TRBD2. The CDR3 consists of 17 residues. The V gene's germline CDR1 is GTSNPN and CDR2 SVGIG (reference sequence). The V and J ends lost 4 bases and 3 bases, in that order; junction bases with no gene match: 15. As DNA, the CDR3 is TGTGCCTGGAACCTGATTTGGGCGGGAGTTGGCAAAAACATTCAGTACTTC. Residues: CAWNLIWAGVGKNIQYF. The entire variable domain, with the rest obtained from reference TRBV30 and TRBJ2-4, is as follows: SQTIHQWPATLVQPVGSPLSLECTVEGTSNPNLYWYRQAAGRGLQLLFYSVGIGQISSEVPQNLSASRPQDRQFILSSKKLLLSDSGFYLCAWNLIWAGVGKNIQYFGAGTRLSVL.

V and J are TRBV5-4 and TRBJ1-4; D ambiguous. This CDR3 comprises 15 residues. Germline V CDR1 and CDR2: SGHNT, YYREEE (reference sequence). Between the trimmed V and J ends, which lost 0 bases and 3 bases, there was a span of 9 bases. CDR3 in DNA: TGTGCCAGCAGCTTGGGGGGAAGCTCTAATGAAAAACTGTTTTTT. Amino acids: CASSLGGSSNEKLFF.

The chain uses TRBV6-5 and TRBJ1-5; 7 positions agree with TRBD1. V lost 4 bases, J lost 3 bases, and 3 bases stayed unmatched. There are 14 residues in the CDR3. Germline values: CDR1 MNHEY, CDR2 SVGAGI. Here the CDR3 reads CASSSTGFNQPQHF. The CDR3 region has the DNA TGTGCCAGCAGTTCGACAGGGTTCAATCAGCCCCAGCATTTT.

This chain uses TRBV6-1 with TRBJ1-1; 8 nucleotides match TRBD1. The CDR3 has 14 amino acids. The germline V gene encodes CDR1 MNHNS and CDR2 SASEGT. V gave up 3 bases and J gave up 5 bases; unmatched junction bases: 5. This CDR3 is CASSELTGETEAFF. CDR3 nucleotides: TGTGCCAGCAGTGAGTTGACAGGGGAAACTGAAGCTTTCTTT.

This clone was observed once. V usage is TRBV19 and J usage is TRBJ2-3; D gene unclear. The CDR3 length is 12 residues. Germline CDR1 is LNHDA and CDR2 is SQIVND (reference sequence). Trimming stripped 4 bases from V and 0 bases from J, with 2 bases between. CDR3 nucleotides: TGTGCCAGTAGTAAAAGCACAGATACGCAGTATTTT. Its protein is CASSKSTDTQYF. Complete variable domain (other parts from reference TRBV19 and TRBJ2-3): DGGITQSPKYLFRKEGQNVTLSCEQNLNHDAMYWYRQDPGQGLRLIYYSQIVNDFQKGDIAEGYSVSREKKESFPLTVTSAQKNPTAFYLCASSKSTDTQYFGPGTRLTVL.

The chain recombines TRBV6-1 with TRBJ1-1; D remains ambiguous. V lost 2 bases and J 7 bases, leaving 11 bases between the germline ends. The germline V gene encodes CDR1 MNHNS and CDR2 SASEGT. CDR3 length: 13 amino acids. CDR3 sequence: CASSEKDGLEAFF. CDR3 in DNA: TGTGCCAGCAGTGAAAAGGACGGACTTGAAGCTTTCTTT.

The V and J genes are TRBV9 and TRBJ1-2; TRBD1 matches at 7 bases. Germline V CDR1 and CDR2: SGDLS, YYNGEE. The CDR3 loop spans 13 amino acids. The ends lost 6 bases at V and 8 bases at J; junction bases unmatched: 10. This CDR3 reads CASTTKGAGGYTF. CDR3 in DNA: TGTGCCAGCACTACAAAGGGGGCAGGGGGCTACACCTTC.

The V and J genes are TRBV12-5 and TRBJ2-7; no definite D call. V lost 7 bases, J lost 3 bases, and 7 bases lay in between. Germline CDR1 reads LGHNT; CDR2 reads FRNRAP. The CDR3 length is 11 residues. CDR3 amino acids: CASASNYEQYF. DNA for the CDR3: TGTGCTAGTGCCTCGAACTACGAGCAGTACTTC.

The chain has TRBV18 and TRBJ1-6, with no clear D. V gave up 3 bases and J gave up 2 bases, with 8 bases separating them. The CDR3 runs to 15 residues. Per the germline V gene, CDR1 is KGHSH and CDR2 is LQKENI. CDR3 residues: CASSPRGTYNSPLHF. The CDR3 DNA follows: TGTGCCAGCTCACCTCGGGGAACCTATAATTCACCCCTCCACTTT.

J is TRBJ2-7 and V is TRBV7-3, with TRBD2 matching over 7 bases. The CDR3 is 16 residues long. The ends lost 5 bases at V and 0 bases at J; junction bases unmatched: 10. CDR1 SGHTA and CDR2 FQGTGA come from the germline V gene. CDR3 bases: TGTGCCAGCAGCCCGGGGGGAGAAATGAGCTCCTACGAGCAGTACTTC. Its protein product is CASSPGGEMSSYEQYF.

This clone was counted a single time. CDR3 in DNA: TGTGCCAGCAGCTCAGGGACGGGCGTGAATGGAAACACCATATATTTT. Translation: CASSSGTGVNGNTIYF. The chain has TRBV7-6 and TRBJ1-3; TRBD1 might be the D (5 bases). Germline V gene data show CDR1 as SGHVS and CDR2 as FNYEAQ. V gave up 4 bases and J gave up 3 bases, with 16 bases separating them. This CDR3 contains 16 residues.

The rearrangement links TRBV4-1 to TRBJ2-7; D possibly corresponds to TRBD2 (6 bases). The CDR3 extends over 18 amino acids. Germline V gene lookup returns CDR1 MGHRA and CDR2 YSYEKL. The V end lost 1 base, the J end lost 1 base, and 20 bases lay between the germline ends. The CDR3 nucleotides are TGCGCCAGCAGCCAAGTGAGAGGGAGCGGGCGTACGTCCTACGAGCAGTACTTC. Translated, it gives CASSQVRGSGRTSYEQYF.

With regard to this clone: The junction departs from germline at one end; a sequencing error may be responsible. This sequence joins TRBV2 and TRBJ1-2, with 9 bases fitting TRBD1. The CDR3 is 9 residues long. Germline-derived CDR1 and CDR2 are SNHLY and FYNNEI. In DNA form, the CDR3 reads TGTGCCGGCACGTGGACAGGGGCCTTC. It translates to CAGTWTGAF.